The T cell receptor beta chain described here comes from a study of blood T cell repertoires in COVID-19. The CDR3 has 12 residues. Trimming cost V 0 bases and J 6 bases, with 4 bases left between them. From germline, CDR1 is MNHEY and CDR2 SVGEGT. The data were produced by immunoSEQ multiplex PCR, yet TCRdb's version contains in-frame clones alone and is incomplete. The table lists around 94,000 clones, just under 85% of them singletons. The J gene is TRBJ2-3, the V gene TRBV6-2 or TRBV6-3, with D unclear. The source is a middle-aged man with active or convalescent COVID-19. The sample taken for sequencing was peripheral blood. DNA for the CDR3: TGTGCCAGCAGTTACTCTAGCGATACGCAGTATTTT. Translated: CASSYSSDTQYF.